This is a list of T cell receptor beta chains from one sample in a study of cytomegalovirus exposure and HLA in healthy donors. TCRdb keeps only in-frame clones here, not all; method: immunoSEQ multiplex PCR. The repertoire includes more than 85,000 clones, less than 85% of them detected once, and 7% to 10% sits in the top ten. The source material was PBMCs. Receptor source: a man in his forties in good health and CMV-seropositive. CDR3s include the opening cysteine and the closing phenylalanine or tryptophan. A D gene is named only where the DNA matches it firmly. Only part of the rows carry a size: once, few, many, or a class if the clone is expanded.

D | J | size | V | length | DNA | CDR3
TRBD1 | TRBJ1-2 | . | TRBV29-1 | 13 | TGCAGCGCCGGACAGGGGACTAACTATGGCTACACCTTC | CSAGQGTNYGYTF
. | TRBJ1-1 | . | TRBV18 | 13 | TGTGCCAGCTCACCTGGGGAGAGGACTGAAGCTTTCTTT | CASSPGERTEAFF
TRBD1 | TRBJ2-7 | . | TRBV7-2 | 16 | TGTGCCAGCAGCTTACGAGCCGGAGACAGGGGGTACGAGCAGTACTTC | CASSLRAGDRGYEQYF
TRBD1 | TRBJ2-7 | . | TRBV6-5 | 14 | TGTGCCAGCAACAGGGGGTCCAGCTCCTACGAGCAGTACTTC | CASNRGSSSYEQYF
. | TRBJ2-5 | few | TRBV7-9 | 16 | TGTGCCAGCAGCTTGTCCCCCCGGGCCGGGGAAGAGACCCAGTACTTC | CASSLSPRAGEETQYF
. | TRBJ1-4 | . | TRBV6-1 | 13 | TGTGCCAGTTACGGGGGGGGGTATGAAAAACTGTTTTTT | CASYGGGYEKLFF
. | TRBJ2-2 | . | TRBV7-9 | 14 | TGTGCCAGCAGCTTATTGGGGGCGCTTGGGGAGCTGTTTTTT | CASSLLGALGELFF
TRBD2 | TRBJ2-5 | . | TRBV18 | 17 | TGTGCCAGCCGAGACAACCAGCGGGGGCCCGGCGGGGAGGCCCAGTACTTC | CASRDNQRGPGGEAQYF
. | TRBJ2-1 | . | TRBV18 | 16 | TGTGCCAGCTCACCACCGATTGGAGGGGCCTACAATGAGCAGTTCTTC | CASSPPIGGAYNEQFF
. | TRBJ1-1 | few | TRBV2 | 13 | TGTGCCAGCACCCGGGGGATGAACACTGAAGCTTTCTTT | CASTRGMNTEAFF
TRBD1 | TRBJ1-5 | . | TRBV6-1 | 16 | TGTGCCAGCAGTGAAATAAACAGGGGGCAGAATCAGCCCCAGCATTTT | CASSEINRGQNQPQHF
TRBD2 | TRBJ2-2 | few | TRBV7-3 | 20 | TGTGCCAGCAGCTCCCTCAGGTCCGGGACTAGCGGGGGGAACACCGGGGAGCTGTTTTTT | CASSSLRSGTSGGNTGELFF
TRBD1 | TRBJ2-3 | . | TRBV11-2 | 15 | TGTGCCAGCAGCTCTCGCAGGGGGCGCACAGATACGCAGTATTTT | CASSSRRGRTDTQYF
. | TRBJ2-5 | . | TRBV4-2 | 15 | TGTGCCAGCAGCCTCGCCAAGGGGGGGAGTGAGACCCAGTACTTC | CASSLAKGGSETQYF
. | TRBJ2-7 | . | TRBV7-2 | 12 | TGTGCCAGCAGCAGGAGCTCCTACGAGCAGTACTTC | CASSRSSYEQYF
. | TRBJ2-1 | few | TRBV28 | 15 | TGTGCCAGCAGTCATACACTCGAGGGGGTCAATGAGCAGTTCTTC | CASSHTLEGVNEQFF
TRBD1 | TRBJ1-1 | . | TRBV23-1 | 20 | TGCGCCAGCAGTCAATCGAAAAAGCCAGGGGGCGCGGGCGGTAACACTGAAGCTTTCTTT | CASSQSKKPGGAGGNTEAFF
TRBD1 | TRBJ2-2 | . | TRBV19 | 13 | TGTGCCAGCCGGGACAGAGGCACCGGGGAGCTGTTTTTT | CASRDRGTGELFF
. | TRBJ1-1 | . | TRBV7-9 | 15 | TGTGCCAGCAGCTTATGGCAGGGGTTGAACACTGAAGCTTTCTTT | CASSLWQGLNTEAFF
. | TRBJ2-7 | . | TRBV30 | 15 | TGTGCCTGGAGTGTACCGGAGCTCGGCCCCTACGAGCAGTACTTC | CAWSVPELGPYEQYF
TRBD2 | TRBJ2-7 | . | TRBV7-9 | 15 | TGTGCCAGCAGCCCTCCCGGGACTAGCGGCTACGAGCAGTACTTC | CASSPPGTSGYEQYF
. | TRBJ2-2 | . | TRBV7-2 | 16 | TGTGCCAGCAGCTTACTTCTAGCCTGGACGGCCGGGGAGCTGTTTTTT | CASSLLLAWTAGELFF
TRBD1 | TRBJ2-2 | . | TRBV27 | 17 | TGTGCCAGCAGTTCCCCTTCCGGGACAGGGAACACCGGGGAGCTGTTTTTT | CASSSPSGTGNTGELFF
. | TRBJ2-2 | . | TRBV5-4 | 14 | TGTGCCAGTTCGGTCCCCCCGAACACCGGGGAGCTGTTTTTT | CASSVPPNTGELFF
. | TRBJ2-3 | . | TRBV7-9 | 15 | TGTGCCAGCAGCTCCAGAGGGACTCTCACAGATACGCAGTATTTT | CASSSRGTLTDTQYF
TRBD1 | TRBJ1-1 | . | TRBV28 | 12 | TGTGCCAGCAGTACCCTCGCAGGGGGAGCTTTCTTT | CASSTLAGGAFF
. | TRBJ2-5 | . | TRBV6-1 | 14 | TGTGCCAGCAGCCTAGCTGGAGCGTCTGAGACCCAGTACTTC | CASSLAGASETQYF
TRBD1 | TRBJ2-3 | . | TRBV5-8 | 15 | TGTGCCAGCAGCCTGACAGGGGATGGCACAGATACGCAGTATTTT | CASSLTGDGTDTQYF
. | TRBJ1-2 | . | TRBV7-8 | 14 | TGTGCCAGCAGCGCTACAGGGTCCTCCCTTGGCTACACCTTC | CASSATGSSLGYTF
TRBD1 | TRBJ1-5 | . | TRBV5-5 | 15 | TGTGCCAGCAGCCCGGGACAGAGTAGCAATCAGCCCCAGCATTTT | CASSPGQSSNQPQHF
. | TRBJ1-4 | . | TRBV2 | 17 | TGTGCCAGCAGTCCTCCCGGCAGGGGCAGCGCCCTTGAAAAACTGTTTTTT | CASSPPGRGSALEKLFF
. | TRBJ1-6 | . | TRBV21-1 | 18 | TGTGCCAACAAGCCGGGACTATCGACGAACTCCTATAATTCACCCCTCCACTTT | CANKPGLSTNSYNSPLHF
. | TRBJ2-3 | . | TRBV7-3 | 15 | TGTGCCAGCAGCCCCCGTCGGTTAGACACAGATACGCAGTATTTT | CASSPRRLDTDTQYF
TRBD1 | TRBJ2-2 | once | TRBV27 | 14 | TGTGCCAGCAGTCTCAGGGGGTACACCGGGGAGCTGTTTTTT | CASSLRGYTGELFF
TRBD2 | TRBJ2-5 | . | TRBV29-1 | 16 | TGCAGCGTTGTATGGCCTAGCGGGGGAAGGTGGGAGACCCAGTACTTC | CSVVWPSGGRWETQYF
TRBD1 | TRBJ2-3 | few | TRBV29-1 | 16 | TGCAGCGTTGTAAGGGGGAGGGACAGGGGAACAGATACGCAGTATTTT | CSVVRGRDRGTDTQYF
. | TRBJ1-4 | . | TRBV6-1 | 14 | TGTGCCAGCAGTGATAGGGACTGGGAAGGAAAACTGTTTTTT | CASSDRDWEGKLFF
TRBD1 | TRBJ1-1 | . | TRBV30 | 14 | TGTGCCTCACGGGAGGGGGCGCGGGGGACTGAAGCTTTCTTT | CASREGARGTEAFF
. | TRBJ1-3 | . | TRBV7-9 | 14 | TGTGCCAGCACAAGGCGGGGAGCTGGAAACACCATATATTTT | CASTRRGAGNTIYF
. | TRBJ2-3 | . | TRBV5-6 | 14 | TGTGCCAGCAGCTTGGGGCAAAGCACAGATACGCAGTATTTT | CASSLGQSTDTQYF
. | TRBJ2-3 | once | TRBV9 | 13 | TGTGCCAGCAGCGTCCTGACAGCGGATACGCAGTATTTT | CASSVLTADTQYF
TRBD1 | TRBJ2-7 | . | TRBV7-2 | 15 | TGTGCCAGCAGCCTGGGACAGGCTAGCTCCTACGAGCAGTACTTC | CASSLGQASSYEQYF
. | TRBJ2-4 | . | TRBV5-1 | 14 | TGCGCCAGCAGCTCCGGACCCCAGGGGAACATTCAGTACTTC | CASSSGPQGNIQYF
TRBD1 | TRBJ1-5 | . | TRBV19 | 15 | TGTGCCAGTAGTACCGGGACAGGGGACAATCAGCCCCAGCATTTT | CASSTGTGDNQPQHF
. | TRBJ2-7 | . | TRBV10-3 | 13 | TGTGCCACGCAGGGGTCAGGGGACTACGAGCAGTACTTC | CATQGSGDYEQYF
. | TRBJ1-1 | few | TRBV4-3 | 13 | TGCGCCAGCAGCCAAGTACAGGACACTGAAGCTTTCTTT | CASSQVQDTEAFF
TRBD1 | TRBJ1-6 | . | TRBV6-1 | 15 | TGTGCCAGCAGGGGGACAGGGGGATATAATTCACCCCTCCACTTT | CASRGTGGYNSPLHF
TRBD2 | TRBJ2-1 | . | TRBV2 | 15 | TGTGCCAGCAGTGAAGCGGGGGGACTAGACTTTGAGCAGTTCTTC | CASSEAGGLDFEQFF
TRBD2 | TRBJ2-1 | . | TRBV29-1 | 15 | TGCAGCGTCCTGGGACTAGCGGTCTCCTACAATGAGCAGTTCTTC | CSVLGLAVSYNEQFF
. | TRBJ2-4 | . | TRBV7-2 | 14 | TGTGCCAGCAGCTTCAGGGGAGGGTCGGACATTCAGTACTTC | CASSFRGGSDIQYF
. | TRBJ2-1 | once | TRBV9 | 16 | TGTGCCAGCAGCGTAGTCGGGCTAGCGTCCTACAATGAGCAGTTCTTC | CASSVVGLASYNEQFF
. | TRBJ1-5 | . | TRBV7-3 | 15 | TGTGCCAGCAGCTTAACTCCAGGGAACAATCAGCCCCAGCATTTT | CASSLTPGNNQPQHF
TRBD1 | TRBJ2-1 | . | TRBV5-1 | 13 | TGCGCCAGCAGCTTGGCCGCGGACAGGGGAAGGTTCTTC | CASSLAADRGRFF
. | TRBJ2-6 | few | TRBV6-1 | 15 | TGTGCCAGCAGTGAAGTGCGCTCTGGGGCCAACGTCCTGACTTTC | CASSEVRSGANVLTF
TRBD1 | TRBJ2-2 | . | TRBV25-1 | 15 | TGTGCCAGCGGGCGACAGGGGACGAACACCGGGGAGCTGTTTTTT | CASGRQGTNTGELFF
TRBD1 | TRBJ2-2 | . | TRBV7-8 | 14 | TGTGCCAGCAGCGACAGGGTGAACACCGGGGAGCTGTTTTTT | CASSDRVNTGELFF
TRBD2 | TRBJ2-5 | . | TRBV5-5 | 16 | TGTGCCAGCAGCTCGACTAGCGGGGGGGCCAGAGAGACCCAGTACTTC | CASSSTSGGARETQYF